A single sample is the source of the 21 T cell receptor beta chains below, sequenced in a study of shared clonotypes between healthy human individuals. The method was immunoSEQ multiplex PCR; TCRdb's version includes in-frame clones alone and lacks a portion of them. The sample lists millions of clones, around nine tenths occurring once. The sequencing sample was made of naive CD4+ T cells sorted from blood. Subset in this sample: CD45RA+ positively selected. The receptor source for this set is a young man in good health.

The chain couples TRBV5-4 to TRBJ2-1; TRBD1 might be the D (6 bases). The CDR3 length is 16 residues. Germline-derived CDR1 and CDR2 are SGHNT and YYREEE (reference sequence). V was shortened by 0 bases and J by 7 bases, with 17 bases between the two germline ends. The CDR3 region has the DNA TGTGCCAGCAGCTTGGACCCCGGGACCAGGGGTAATGAGCAGTTCTTC. Translating gives CASSLDPGTRGNEQFF.

The V and J genes are TRBV19 and TRBJ1-1, with D possibly being TRBD1 (5 bases). With 2 bases removed from V and 2 bases from J, the gap between germline ends came to 15 bases. CDR3 size: 16 residues. The germline CDR1 and CDR2 sequences are LNHDA and SQIVND (reference sequence). CDR3 protein: CASSIRPWGDNTEAFF. Written as DNA, the CDR3 is TGTGCCAGTAGTATACGCCCGTGGGGCGACAACACTGAAGCTTTCTTT.

This chain joins TRBV11-1 and TRBJ2-7; D is perhaps TRBD2 (6 bases). Trimming removed 0 bases at V and 3 bases at J, with 15 bases between. Germline lookup yields CDR1 SGHAT and CDR2 FQDESV (reference sequence). The CDR3 runs 16 residues. This chain's CDR3 is CASSLASGLLNYEQYF. The CDR3 coding sequence is TGTGCCAGCAGCTTAGCCTCGGGACTTCTTAACTACGAGCAGTACTTC.

The rearrangement links TRBV19 to TRBJ1-2; D ambiguous. This CDR3 comprises 14 residues. CDR1 and CDR2 from the germline V gene are LNHDA and SQIVND (reference sequence). Trimming removed 5 bases from V and 6 bases from J, with 16 bases in between. Here the CDR3 reads CASSLLNLWNGYTF. In nucleotides, the CDR3 is TGTGCCAGTAGTCTGCTAAACCTGTGGAATGGCTACACCTTC.

The CDR3 DNA reads TGTGCCAGCAGTGGGGGCGTCGGTGAAAAACTGTTTTTT. This sequence encodes CASSGGVGEKLFF. The rearrangement uses TRBV2 and TRBJ1-4; TRBD1 is a possible D gene (5 bases). Trimming removed 4 bases from V and 7 bases from J, with 10 bases in between. Germline V gives CDR1 SNHLY, CDR2 FYNNEI. The CDR3 is 13 residues long.

Only one count was recorded for this clone. The chain recombines TRBV9 with TRBJ1-4; tentative D call: TRBD1 (6 bases). Germline V CDR1 and CDR2: SGDLS, YYNGEE. Trimming took off 3 bases at V and 0 bases at J, with 15 bases between the two ends. The CDR3 contains 17 residues. CDR3 nucleotide sequence: TGTGCCAGCAGCGACCGGACAGATCTAGCAACTAATGAAAAACTGTTTTTT. It yields the protein CASSDRTDLATNEKLFF.

A note on this clone: The identical CDR3 is also encoded by other nucleotide sequences in the sample. The chain's CDR3 is CASSPPGLAVTDTQYF. CDR3 nucleotide sequence: TGTGCCAGCAGCCCCCCGGGACTAGCGGTTACAGATACGCAGTATTTT. The rearrangement uses TRBV7-9 and TRBJ2-3, with 11 nucleotides matching TRBD2. With 5 bases clipped from V and 3 bases from J, the junction kept 7 bases outside the gene matches. Germline V CDR1 and CDR2: SEHNR, FQNEAQ (reference sequence). This CDR3 has 16 amino acids.

The V call is TRBV10-3, the J call TRBJ1-4, with unresolved D. This CDR3 spans 13 amino acids. Between the trimmed V and J ends, which lost 3 bases and 7 bases, there was a span of 9 bases. The germline V gene encodes CDR1 ENHRY and CDR2 SYGVKD. The CDR3 nucleotides are TGTGCCATCAGTGAAGGAGGGAGTGAAAAACTGTTTTTT. As protein: CAISEGGSEKLFF.

The J gene is TRBJ2-7, the V gene TRBV6-1; no clear D gene. Trimming removed 0 bases from V and 4 bases from J, with 10 bases in between. The CDR3 spans 14 residues. CDR1 and CDR2 (germline): MNHNS, SASEGT. The CDR3 DNA reads TGTGCCAGCAGTGAAGCTAGGCTAATATACGAGCAGTACTTC. Translation: CASSEARLIYEQYF.

This clone was recorded once. V is TRBV10-3 and J is TRBJ2-5; D possibly corresponds to TRBD2 (6 bases). CDR1 and CDR2 (germline): ENHRY, SYGVKD. The CDR3 sequence is 15 residues long. Trimming pared 1 base from V and 4 bases from J, leaving 13 bases between. The CDR3 bases are TGTGCCATCAGTGAGTTGGGCGGGATGGGAGAGACCCAGTACTTC. Translation gives CAISELGGMGETQYF.

V gene TRBV10-3 combines with J gene TRBJ2-7, with 12 bases identical to TRBD2. This CDR3 is 15 amino acids long. Germline assignment: CDR1 ENHRY and CDR2 SYGVKD. Trimming at V came to 7 bases and at J to 7 bases, leaving 11 bases not matched to a gene. CDR3 DNA sequence: TGTGCCATCATGACTAGCGGGGGTACTTCCGGAGAGCAGTACTTC. Translating gives CAIMTSGGTSGEQYF.

The genes are TRBV18 and TRBJ2-2; TRBD1 aligns across 7 bases. J lost 6 bases, V lost 4 bases, and 11 bases had no gene match. The CDR3 runs to 16 residues. Germline V gene data show CDR1 as KGHSH and CDR2 as LQKENI. CDR3 amino acids: CASSQLTGSEAGELFF. The CDR3 DNA is TGTGCCAGCTCACAGCTGACAGGGAGTGAGGCCGGGGAGCTGTTTTTT.

The V call is TRBV18, the J call TRBJ2-1; 8 nucleotides line up with TRBD2. J gave up 7 bases and V 3 bases, and 5 bases lay outside the gene matches. The germline gives CDR1 KGHSH, CDR2 LQKENI. The CDR3 covers 14 residues. The CDR3 nucleotides are TGTGCCAGCTCACCCGGGGGGGCCTTTAATGAGCAGTTCTTC. Translated: CASSPGGAFNEQFF.

The chain couples TRBV10-1 to TRBJ2-1, with TRBD2 as a possible D gene (5 bases). Germline values: CDR1 WNHNN, CDR2 SYGVQD (reference sequence). The CDR3 contains 13 residues. Trimming stripped 4 bases from V and 3 bases from J, with 7 bases between. CDR3 sequence (DNA): TGCGCCAGCAGTGGGACTTACTACAATGAGCAGTTCTTC. Protein: CASSGTYYNEQFF.

Notes on this clone: This CDR3 is also generated by other DNA sequences in the sample. J is TRBJ2-1 and V is TRBV18; D remains ambiguous. V shed 6 bases and J shed 0 bases, with 12 bases lying between them. Germline CDR1 reads KGHSH; CDR2 reads LQKENI. The CDR3 spans 15 residues. In DNA form, the CDR3 reads TGTGCCAGCTCCCCTGGGTTGGGCTCCTACAATGAGCAGTTCTTC. It translates to CASSPGLGSYNEQFF.

The chain carries TRBV11-3 and TRBJ2-3; 8 positions agree with TRBD1. This CDR3 has 15 amino acids. Germline assignment: CDR1 SGHNT and CDR2 YENEEA. V shed 1 base, J shed 6 bases, and the junction held 6 bases outside the gene matches. CDR3 nucleotides: TGTGCCAGCAGCTTAGGACAGGGGATGAGGGATACGCAGTATTTT. Its protein is CASSLGQGMRDTQYF.

This sequence joins TRBV27 and TRBJ2-7; D gene unclear. Between the trimmed V and J ends, which lost 8 bases and 2 bases, there was a span of 13 bases. CDR3 length: 13 residues. The germline gives CDR1 MNHEY, CDR2 SMNVEV (reference sequence). CDR3: CASATHAAYEQYF. CDR3 coding DNA: TGTGCCAGCGCCACACATGCCGCCTACGAGCAGTACTTC.

The rearrangement uses TRBV5-3 and TRBJ1-5; no clear D gene. TRBV5-3 is treated as an ORF (open reading frame) with a function not yet certain. The germline V and J ends were trimmed by 0 bases and 3 bases, with 7 bases remaining between them. This CDR3 is built from 14 residues. The CDR3 reads CARSLASNNQPQHF. The CDR3 DNA follows: TGTGCCAGAAGCTTGGCCAGCAACAATCAGCCCCAGCATTTT.

The CDR3 sequence is CASRENNEKLFF. The CDR3, as DNA: TGTGCCAGCAGGGAGAATAATGAAAAACTGTTTTTT. V is TRBV2 and J is TRBJ1-4; D not resolved. The CDR3 sequence is 12 residues long. CDR1 is SNHLY and CDR2 is FYNNEI in the germline V gene. Trimming shortened V by 6 bases and J by 4 bases, and 6 bases separated the two germline ends.

This chain links TRBV28 with TRBJ1-5, with 7 bases that match TRBD1. CDR1 and CDR2 from the germline V gene are MDHEN and SYDVKM. The CDR3 extends over 16 amino acids. With V trimmed by 2 bases and J by 0 bases, 4 bases remained unmatched. The CDR3 region has the DNA TGTGCCAGCAGTTTACGGACAGGATATAGCAATCAGCCCCAGCATTTT. Translating it yields CASSLRTGYSNQPQHF.

The sample holds one count of this clone. The chain joins TRBV6-4 to TRBJ2-1, with D hard to call. The length of the CDR3 is 14 residues. Trimming took 2 bases from V and 6 from J, leaving 11 bases between them. The V gene's germline CDR1 is MRHNA and CDR2 SNTAGT. This CDR3 reads CASSDQGRTNEQFF. The DNA for the CDR3 is TGTGCCAGCAGTGACCAAGGACGGACCAATGAGCAGTTCTTC.